The entry that follows covers one T cell receptor beta chain sequence. Germline CDR1 and CDR2: WNHNN and SYGVQD (reference sequence). The CDR3 consists of 14 residues. With 6 bases clipped from V and 6 bases from J, the junction kept 7 bases outside the gene matches. The source of the sample is a study of blood T cell repertoires in COVID-19. About the research overall: Acute-phase and convalescent COVID-19 samples originated in the United States, Italy and Spain. Sample material is recorded as cDNA or gDNA derived from T cells, B-cell-depleted T cells, or PBMCs.

This table comes from immunoSEQ multiplex PCR, and its TCRdb copy is limited to in-frame clones, with some not included. The repertoire consists of roughly 140,000 clones, with 84% occurring once and the leading ten covering roughly 9.8%. The source is a woman between 45 and 65 years old with acute or convalescent COVID-19. The J gene is TRBJ1-5, the V gene TRBV10-1; 8 bases are shared with TRBD1. Sequencing was performed on peripheral blood. This CDR3 reads CASSEDRVCQPQHF. The CDR3 bases are TGCGCCAGCAGCGAGGACAGGGTTTGTCAGCCCCAGCATTTT.